The 32 T cell receptor beta chains below all came from one sample that was sequenced in a study of T cells in Graves' hyperthyroidism and ophthalmopathy. From RNA transcripts, TCR beta CDR3 regions were amplified. Carried out on the TCR CDR3, a first-round RT-PCR used the HTBI primer set. TCRdb reprocessed the multiplex PCR reads via MiXCR and lists one record per CDR3 protein. The data show approximately 590,000 distinct CDR3 sequences, about 15% seen once. Sequences were obtained from blood. The receptors come from a woman younger than 45 with Graves' hyperthyroidism.

This clonotype appeared many times. V and J are TRBV12-3 or TRBV12-4 and TRBJ1-5; the D is unclear. Between the trimmed V and J ends, which lost 2 bases and 2 bases, there was a span of 10 bases. CDR3 length: 15 amino acids. CDR3 DNA: TGTGCCAGCAGTTTATCGACCCTCGGCAATCAGCCCCAGCATTTT. Its translation is CASSLSTLGNQPQHF.

This clonotype was counted only a few times. The chain is built from TRBV7-9 and TRBJ2-7; TRBD2 matches at 8 bases. The junction had 11 bases not matched to a gene; V was cut back by 1 base and J by 3 bases. CDR3 length: 17 residues. Per the germline V gene, CDR1 is SEHNR and CDR2 is FQNEAQ (reference sequence). The CDR3 is CASSLVIGAGEGYEQYF. The CDR3 nucleotides read TGTGCCAGCAGCTTAGTAATTGGAGCGGGAGAGGGCTACGAGCAGTACTTC.

This clonotype came up many times. The gene calls are TRBV6-1 and TRBJ2-7, with a tentative D call TRBD2 (5 bases). Trimming removed 4 bases from V and 2 bases from J, with 9 bases in between. The CDR3 has 13 amino acids. Germline lookup yields CDR1 MNHNS and CDR2 SASEGT. CDR3 sequence reads: CASSGAEAYEQYF. The CDR3 DNA sequence: TGTGCCAGCAGTGGTGCGGAGGCCTACGAGCAGTACTTC.

This clonotype has at least ten counts. This chain connects TRBV28 to TRBJ2-5; 10 bases match TRBD1. Losses at the gene ends were 1 base for V and 4 bases for J; bases not matched to a gene: 6. The CDR3 runs 16 residues. From germline, CDR1 is MDHEN and CDR2 SYDVKM. CDR3 nucleotide sequence: TGTGCCAGCAGTTTATATCGGACAGGGGGTGGAGAGACCCAGTACTTC. Encoded protein: CASSLYRTGGGETQYF.

The chain links TRBV12-3 or TRBV12-4 to TRBJ1-1; D is unresolved. V was shortened by 6 bases and J by 3 bases, with 14 bases between the two germline ends. This CDR3 region has 14 residues. The CDR3 coding sequence is TGTGCCAGCAGCCTCGCGGACGGAGACACTGAAGCTTTCTTT. It yields the protein CASSLADGDTEAFF.

In this sample, this clonotype turned up many times. V is TRBV2 and J is TRBJ2-4; TRBD1 or TRBD2 may be the D gene (5 bases each). This CDR3 has 16 amino acids. In germline, CDR1 is SNHLY, CDR2 FYNNEI. Trimming removed 4 bases at V and 0 bases at J, with 13 bases between. CDR3 in amino acids: CASSGLSGRAKNIQYF. For the CDR3, the DNA is TGTGCCAGCAGTGGGTTGTCGGGACGAGCCAAAAACATTCAGTACTTC.

There are many counts of this clonotype. The genes are TRBV18 and TRBJ1-1, with D hard to call. This CDR3 has 13 amino acids. V lost 2 bases and J lost 5, with 9 bases in between. Germline V lookup: CDR1 KGHSH, CDR2 LQKENI. The CDR3: CASSPGERTEAFF. The CDR3, as DNA: TGTGCCAGCTCACCAGGGGAGCGGACTGAAGCTTTCTTT.

The chain couples TRBV5-1 to TRBJ2-5; possibly TRBD2 for D (6 bases). V dropped 0 bases and J dropped 5 bases, with 14 bases sitting between them. There are 15 residues in the CDR3. Germline-derived CDR1 and CDR2 are SGHRS and YFSETQ. DNA for the CDR3: TGCGCCAGCAGCTTGGAGGTGGGAGGTGGTGAGACCCAGTACTTC. It specifies CASSLEVGGGETQYF.

The rearrangement uses TRBV4-1 and TRBJ1-2, with D unclear. Germline CDR1 reads MGHRA; CDR2 reads YSYEKL. Trimming took off 1 base at V and 1 base at J, with 7 bases between the two ends. The CDR3 spans 14 residues. The CDR3 loop is CASSQGPSNYGYTF. The CDR3 coding sequence is TGCGCCAGCAGCCAAGGTCCAAGTAACTATGGCTACACCTTC.

This clonotype was observed at least ten times. The chain is built from TRBV5-1 and TRBJ2-4; tentative D call: TRBD1 (6 bases). This CDR3 has 15 residues. Trimming stripped 4 bases from V and 2 bases from J, with 13 bases between. CDR1 SGHRS and CDR2 YFSETQ come from the germline V gene. CDR3 region: CASSLLTGTKNIQYF. In DNA, the CDR3 is TGCGCCAGCAGCCTTTTAACAGGGACCAAAAACATTCAGTACTTC.

This clonotype was seen ten or more times. J is TRBJ2-5 and V is TRBV27; D gene ambiguous. The V end lost 5 bases, the J end lost 7 bases, and 17 bases lay between the germline ends. This CDR3 has 14 amino acids. Germline V CDR1 and CDR2: MNHEY, SMNVEV (reference sequence). CDR3 residues: CASSLGPVHGTQYF. CDR3 DNA: TGTGCCAGCAGTCTAGGACCAGTTCACGGGACCCAGTACTTC.

The table lists this clonotype with many counts. V and J are TRBV30 and TRBJ1-1; 8 bases map to TRBD1. This CDR3 region has 14 residues. Germline V CDR1 and CDR2: GTSNPN, SVGIG (reference sequence). Unmatched junction bases numbered 6, after V lost 3 bases and J lost 3 bases. CDR3 nucleotides: TGTGCCTGGAGGGGTGGACAGGGATACACTGAAGCTTTCTTT. Amino acid sequence: CAWRGGQGYTEAFF.

This clonotype was counted only a few times. The gene calls are TRBV7-2 and TRBJ1-2, with 8 positions matching TRBD1. CDR1 SGHTA and CDR2 FQGNSA come from the germline V gene. The CDR3 has 15 residues. V lost 3 bases, J lost 4 bases, and 7 bases stayed unmatched. CDR3 bases: TGTGCCAGCAGCTTCGGACAGGGAAGACGCTATGGCTACACCTTC. Translating gives CASSFGQGRRYGYTF.

This clonotype was seen a handful of times. The gene calls are TRBV7-9 and TRBJ2-7; D might be TRBD1 (5 bases). The CDR3 is 14 residues long. The germline gives CDR1 SEHNR, CDR2 FQNEAQ (reference sequence). The ends were cut back, 7 bases at V and 6 bases at J, with 19 bases in the middle. CDR3 sequence reads: CASIALAGSPEQYF. CDR3 in DNA: TGTGCCAGCATTGCTCTGGCAGGGTCGCCCGAGCAGTACTTC.

J is TRBJ2-1 and V is TRBV14; TRBD2 agrees at 13 bases. Germline V gene lookup returns CDR1 SGHDN and CDR2 FVKESK. CDR3 size: 16 residues. V shed 2 bases, J shed 8 bases, and the junction held 6 bases outside the gene matches. Here the CDR3 reads CASSQTSGRASYEQFF. The CDR3 bases are TGTGCCAGCAGCCAAACTAGCGGGAGGGCTTCGTATGAGCAGTTCTTC.

The chain joins TRBV18 to TRBJ1-4; D gene uncertain. The V end was cut by 2 bases, the J end by 15 bases, with 16 bases between. Looked up from germline, CDR1 is KGHSH and CDR2 is LQKENI. The CDR3 is made up of 13 amino acids. The CDR3 loop is CASSPSWQEDLFF. The CDR3 nucleotides are TGTGCCAGCTCACCATCGTGGCAGGAGGACTTGTTTTTT.

This clonotype was counted only a few times. This chain joins TRBV20-1 and TRBJ2-1, with 7 bases that match TRBD2. This CDR3 region has 14 residues. J was trimmed by 2 bases and V by 5 bases; bases with no gene match: 6. Germline values: CDR1 DFQATT, CDR2 SNEGSKA (reference sequence). The CDR3, as DNA: TGCAGTGCTTTGCTAGCGGTTGCCTACAATGAGCAGTTCTTC. Amino acid sequence: CSALLAVAYNEQFF.

This clonotype was counted ten times or more. The V call is TRBV20-1, the J call TRBJ1-1; D unclear. CDR3 size: 13 residues. Per the germline V gene, CDR1 is DFQATT and CDR2 is SNEGSKA (reference sequence). The V and J ends lost 4 bases and 1 base respectively, with 10 bases between them. The CDR3 protein is CSATSRPNTEAFF. CDR3 in DNA: TGCAGTGCTACCTCCCGGCCGAACACTGAAGCTTTCTTT.

This clonotype was seen a handful of times. The chain uses TRBV25-1 and TRBJ1-2, with D maybe TRBD1 (5 bases). With 2 bases removed from V and 4 bases from J, the gap between germline ends came to 11 bases. The length of the CDR3 is 14 residues. The germline V gene encodes CDR1 MGHDK and CDR2 SYGVNS. The CDR3 coding sequence is TGTGCCAGCAGTGAACCCCGACAGTCCTATGGCTACACCTTC. Translated: CASSEPRQSYGYTF.

At least ten counts were recorded for this clonotype. This sequence joins TRBV7-2 and TRBJ2-7, with 7 nucleotides matching TRBD2. This CDR3 has 17 residues. Looked up from germline, CDR1 is SGHTA and CDR2 is FQGNSA. V was clipped by 3 bases and J by 3 bases; unmatched bases: 14. The CDR3 coding sequence is TGTGCCAGCAGCTTGGAGCGGGGTATGGTAGGGAGCTACGAGCAGTACTTC. Translated: CASSLERGMVGSYEQYF.

The chain is built from TRBV20-1 and TRBJ2-7, with 8 bases identical to TRBD1. This CDR3 has 14 residues. Germline lookup yields CDR1 DFQATT and CDR2 SNEGSKA (reference sequence). J was trimmed by 0 bases and V by 5 bases; bases with no gene match: 6. As DNA, the CDR3 is TGCAGTGCTGGCACAGGGGGACCCTCCTACGAGCAGTACTTC. Its protein is CSAGTGGPSYEQYF.

The gene calls are TRBV20-1 and TRBJ2-7; D gene uncertain. The CDR3 has 12 residues. V shed 6 bases and J shed 0 bases, with 9 bases lying between them. Germline CDR1 and CDR2: DFQATT and SNEGSKA (reference sequence). The CDR3 sequence is CSAPTYSYEQYF. The CDR3 DNA reads as TGCAGTGCACCGACATACTCCTACGAGCAGTACTTC.

As regards this clonotype: A read error may produce the germline difference seen at one junction end. The chain has TRBV19 and TRBJ2-3; D might be TRBD2 (6 bases). CDR3 length: 13 residues. CDR1 LNHDA and CDR2 SQIVND come from the germline V gene (reference sequence). The CDR3 is CASSIAGRDAQYF. The DNA of the CDR3 is TGTGCCAGTAGTATTGCGGGACGAGATGCGCAGTATTTT.

This clonotype was seen many times. The J gene is TRBJ2-1, the V gene TRBV20-1; D gene unclear. V was cut by 5 bases and J by 3 bases, with 2 bases left in between. The germline gives CDR1 DFQATT, CDR2 SNEGSKA (reference sequence). CDR3 length: 10 residues. Here the CDR3 reads CSAGYNEQFF. The CDR3 nucleotides are TGCAGTGCTGGCTACAATGAGCAGTTCTTC.

The sample holds a few counts of this clonotype. The rearrangement links TRBV25-1 to TRBJ2-5, with 12 bases aligning to TRBD2. Looked up from germline, CDR1 is MGHDK and CDR2 is SYGVNS. Germline trimming cut 5 bases from V and 4 bases from J; bases unmatched to any gene: 8. The CDR3 spans 16 residues. CDR3 sequence (DNA): TGTGCCAGCAGTTACTCTAGCGGGAGGGCCGGAGAGACCCAGTACTTC. It is translated as CASSYSSGRAGETQYF. The complete variable domain, with remaining parts taken from reference TRBV25-1 and TRBJ2-5, reads EADIYQTPRYLVIGTGKKITLECSQTMGHDKMYWYQQDPGMELHLIHYSYGVNSTEKGDLSSESTVSRIRTEHFPLTLESARPSHTSQYLCASSYSSGRAGETQYFGPGTRLLVL.

This clonotype was seen at least ten times. The chain joins TRBV7-8 to TRBJ2-5; D unclear. CDR1 and CDR2 (germline): SGHVS, FQNEAQ. The CDR3 is made up of 17 amino acids. V was trimmed by 3 bases and J by 5 bases, leaving 22 bases between them. CDR3 residues: CASSFPTVPRQSETQYF. The CDR3 DNA reads TGTGCCAGCAGCTTCCCCACGGTCCCGCGTCAGTCGGAGACCCAGTACTTC. The variable domain in full, completed from reference TRBV7-8 and TRBJ2-5, reads GAGVSQSPRYKVAKRGQDVALRCDPISGHVSLFWYQQALGQGPEFLTYFQNEAQLDKSGLPSDRFFAERPEGSVSTLKIQRTQQEDSAVYLCASSFPTVPRQSETQYFGPGTRLLVL.

A few counts support this clonotype. A much larger clone sits a single nucleotide away, making a read error possible. The rearrangement joins TRBV5-1 to TRBJ1-1; 7 nucleotides align to TRBD1. Germline CDR1 SGHRS, CDR2 YFSETQ. V was clipped by 3 bases and J by 2 bases; unmatched bases: 7. This CDR3 contains 15 residues. The CDR3 sequence is CASSYRGQQNTEAFF. The DNA for the CDR3 is TGCGCCAGCAGCTATAGGGGACAGCAAAACACTGAAGCTTTCTTT.

This clonotype was counted at least ten times. The V and J genes are TRBV10-3 and TRBJ2-7, with 9 bases fitting TRBD1. The germline V gene has CDR1 ENHRY and CDR2 SYGVKD. This CDR3 region has 12 residues. V lost 8 bases, J lost 6 bases, and 5 bases stayed unmatched. The DNA for the CDR3 is TGTGCCATCCGGGACAGGGATTCCGAGCAGTACTTC. The encoded protein is CAIRDRDSEQYF.

There are many counts of this clonotype. The V gene is TRBV5-1, the J gene TRBJ1-1, with TRBD1 identical over 9 bases. J lost 1 base, V lost 0 bases, and 10 bases had no gene match. The length of the CDR3 is 18 residues. Germline V CDR1 and CDR2: SGHRS, YFSETQ. CDR3 loop: CASSLGTGGEGENTEAFF. The DNA for the CDR3 is TGCGCCAGCAGCTTGGGCACAGGGGGCGAGGGGGAGAACACTGAAGCTTTCTTT.

This clonotype was recorded a few times. The chain uses TRBV10-3 and TRBJ1-6, with a tentative D call TRBD1 (6 bases). This CDR3 is 16 amino acids long. From germline, CDR1 is ENHRY and CDR2 SYGVKD. V shed 8 bases and J shed 8 bases, with 22 bases lying between them. The CDR3 spells CAIHPTSRGNDSPLHF. The CDR3 DNA sequence: TGTGCCATCCACCCGACAAGCAGGGGTAACGATTCACCCCTCCACTTT.

The chain recombines TRBV7-9 with TRBJ2-5; D may be TRBD2 (6 bases). The germline V gene encodes CDR1 SEHNR and CDR2 FQNEAQ (reference sequence). The CDR3 has 14 amino acids. The V and J ends lost 2 bases and 3 bases respectively, with 10 bases between them. CDR3 nucleotides: TGTGCCAGCAGCTTATTAACGGGAGAAGAGACCCAGTACTTC. It encodes CASSLLTGEETQYF.

The chain combines TRBV30 with TRBJ2-7, with 7 bases identical to TRBD1. Germline V gene lookup returns CDR1 GTSNPN and CDR2 SVGIG (reference sequence). This CDR3 comprises 13 residues. J lost 2 bases, V lost 5 bases, and 6 bases had no gene match. The CDR3 sequence: CAWARDRPYEQYF. The CDR3 DNA is TGTGCCTGGGCCCGGGACAGACCCTACGAGCAGTACTTC. Full variable domain (remainder filled in from reference TRBV30 and TRBJ2-7): SQTIHQWPATLVQPVGSPLSLECTVEGTSNPNLYWYRQAAGRGLQLLFYSVGIGQISSEVPQNLSASRPQDRQFILSSKKLLLSDSGFYLCAWARDRPYEQYFGPGTRLTVT.